This T cell receptor (beta chain) was retrieved from a study of T-cell memory formation after mild COVID-19. Study results and limitations: Clones shrinking between day 15 and 85 showed a balanced CD4/CD8 split, and those that grew later tilted toward CD4+.

Germline trimming cut 5 bases from V and 3 bases from J; bases unmatched to any gene: 17. This CDR3 is 17 amino acids long. Germline CDR1 reads DFQATT; CDR2 reads SNEGSKA (reference sequence). This clonotype has more than one count but fewer than ten. Its antigen is as yet unknown. Via MiXCR, TCRdb re-called the 5' RACE reads, giving one row per CDR3 protein. This sample carries about 470,000 distinct CDR3 sequences, around 25% of them seen once, and the ten largest clones take around 12%. The rearrangement links TRBV20-1 to TRBJ2-7; TRBD1 matches at 9 bases. The sequenced sample consisted of PBMCs or a T cell subset sorted from them (not recorded which). The source of this sequence is an adult woman who had mild COVID-19 (a few samples of this study predate the infection). Cell type and time point are not known. In DNA, the CDR3 is TGCAGTGCTGTGGGCAGGGCCCCGGGACAGGGTAACTACGAGCAGTACTTC. The encoded protein is CSAVGRAPGQGNYEQYF.